This T cell receptor beta chain was obtained from a study of shared clonotypes between healthy human individuals. Whole-study results and caveats: As a rule, naive subsets had a larger estimated richness than memory subsets.

Concerning this clone: Its specificity is not known.

Assay: immunoSEQ multiplex PCR; the TCRdb copy retains only in-frame clones and omits some. Of a few million clones in the sample, around 95% were seen once. CD45RO-negative, CCR7-selected cells formed the naive CD8 fraction, which excluded terminally differentiated effector memory CD45RA+ cells. From germline, CDR1 is SGHVS and CDR2 FQNEAQ. V was shortened by 5 bases and J by 3 bases, with 20 bases between the two germline ends. The CDR3 extends over 16 amino acids. This chain connects TRBV7-8 to TRBJ2-7, with D possibly TRBD2 on 6 matching bases. Sequencing used naive CD8+ T cells from PBMCs. This clonotype was obtained from a man between 18 and 29 years old in good health. Some clones in this sample may be carry-over from other donors' samples. In nucleotides, the CDR3 is TGTGCCAGCAGCCCGGGGGAAATCCGGATACACTACGAGCAGTACTTC. It encodes CASSPGEIRIHYEQYF.